Below, 2 T cell receptor beta chains from the same sample are listed, as sequenced in a study of shared clonotypes between healthy human individuals. Using immunoSEQ multiplex PCR, the repertoire was profiled, and TCRdb retains in-frame clones only, with some absent. The repertoire holds about 2 million clones, with approximately 94% as singletons. Naive CD8 cells were CD45RO-negative, positively selected for CCR7, excluding terminally differentiated effector memory CD45RA+ cells. The sequencing sample was made of naive CD8+ T cells sorted from blood. Receptors were obtained from a man younger than 30 in good health.

The V gene is TRBV5-1, the J gene TRBJ2-7; 13 bases line up with TRBD2. J was trimmed by 0 bases and V by 5 bases; bases with no gene match: 11. This CDR3 contains 18 residues. Germline CDR1 is SGHRS and CDR2 is YFSETQ. The CDR3 DNA reads TGCGCCAGCAGTACCACTCCGGGACTAGCGGGGTTCTCCTACGAGCAGTACTTC. Amino acids: CASSTTPGLAGFSYEQYF. Variable domain in full (rest from reference TRBV5-1 and TRBJ2-7): KAGVTQTPRYLIKTRGQQVTLSCSPISGHRSVSWYQQTPGQGLQFLFEYFSETQRNKGNFPGRFSGRQFSNSRSEMNVSTLELGDSALYLCASSTTPGLAGFSYEQYFGPGTRLTVT.

The chain employs TRBV4-3 and TRBJ2-7, with TRBD2 matching 11 bases. J gave up 0 bases and V 0 bases, and 7 bases lay outside the gene matches. This CDR3 has 18 amino acids. CDR1 LGHNA and CDR2 YSLEER come from the germline V gene. CDR3 sequence: CASSQDYSGRGSSYEQYF. The CDR3 nucleotides read TGCGCCAGCAGCCAAGATTATAGCGGGAGGGGGAGCTCCTACGAGCAGTACTTC.